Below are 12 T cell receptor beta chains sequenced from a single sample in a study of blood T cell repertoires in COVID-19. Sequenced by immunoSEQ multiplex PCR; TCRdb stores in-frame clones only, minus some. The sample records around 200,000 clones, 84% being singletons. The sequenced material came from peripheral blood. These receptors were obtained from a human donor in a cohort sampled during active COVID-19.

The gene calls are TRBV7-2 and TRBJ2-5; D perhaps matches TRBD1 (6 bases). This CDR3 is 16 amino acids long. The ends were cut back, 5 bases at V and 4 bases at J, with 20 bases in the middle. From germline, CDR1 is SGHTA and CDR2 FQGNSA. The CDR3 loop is CASSPTGQAQGETQYF. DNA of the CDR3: TGTGCCAGCAGCCCAACCGGACAAGCACAGGGAGAGACCCAGTACTTC.

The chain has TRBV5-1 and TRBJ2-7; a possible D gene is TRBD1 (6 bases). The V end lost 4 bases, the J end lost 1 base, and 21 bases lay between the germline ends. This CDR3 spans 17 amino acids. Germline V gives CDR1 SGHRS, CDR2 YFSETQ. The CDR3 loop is CASSQASRGTSSYEQYF. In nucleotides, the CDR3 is TGCGCCAGCAGCCAAGCATCCAGGGGAACCTCTTCCTACGAGCAGTACTTC.

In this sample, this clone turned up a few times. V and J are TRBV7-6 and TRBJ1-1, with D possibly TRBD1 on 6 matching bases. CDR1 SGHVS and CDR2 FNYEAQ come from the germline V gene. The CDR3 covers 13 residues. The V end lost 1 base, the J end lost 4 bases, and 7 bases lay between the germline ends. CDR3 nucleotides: TGTGCCAGCAGCTTAGAACAGGGCACTGAAGCTTTCTTT. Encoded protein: CASSLEQGTEAFF.

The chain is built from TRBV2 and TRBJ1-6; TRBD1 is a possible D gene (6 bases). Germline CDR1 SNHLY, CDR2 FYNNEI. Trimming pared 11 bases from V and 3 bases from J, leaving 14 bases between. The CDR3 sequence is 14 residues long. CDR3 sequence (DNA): TGTGCCGGCTTACAGGGATACTATAATTCACCCCTCCACTTT. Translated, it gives CAGLQGYYNSPLHF.

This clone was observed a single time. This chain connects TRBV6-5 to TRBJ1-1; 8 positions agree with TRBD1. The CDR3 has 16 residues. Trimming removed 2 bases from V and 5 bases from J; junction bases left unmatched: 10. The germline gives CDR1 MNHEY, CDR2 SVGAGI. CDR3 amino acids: CASSYRRTGSETEAFF. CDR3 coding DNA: TGTGCCAGCAGTTACCGCAGGACAGGGTCGGAAACTGAAGCTTTCTTT.

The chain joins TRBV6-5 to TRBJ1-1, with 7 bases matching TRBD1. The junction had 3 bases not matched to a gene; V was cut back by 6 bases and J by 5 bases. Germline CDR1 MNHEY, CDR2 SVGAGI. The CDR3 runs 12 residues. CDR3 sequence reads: CASSRGRTEAFF. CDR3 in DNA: TGTGCCAGCAGCAGGGGGAGGACTGAAGCTTTCTTT.

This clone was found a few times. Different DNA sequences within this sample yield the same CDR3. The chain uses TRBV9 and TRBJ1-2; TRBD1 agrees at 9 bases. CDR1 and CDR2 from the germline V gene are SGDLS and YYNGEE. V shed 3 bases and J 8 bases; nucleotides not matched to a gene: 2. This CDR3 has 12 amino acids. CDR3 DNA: TGTGCCAGCAGCGGCGGGACAGGGGGCTACACCTTC. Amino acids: CASSGGTGGYTF.

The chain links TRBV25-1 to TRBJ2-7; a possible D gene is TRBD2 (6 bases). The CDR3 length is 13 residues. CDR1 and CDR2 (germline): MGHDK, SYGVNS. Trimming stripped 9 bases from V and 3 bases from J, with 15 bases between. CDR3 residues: CASNDPGDYEQYF. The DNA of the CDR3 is TGTGCCAGTAACGACCCGGGGGACTACGAGCAGTACTTC.

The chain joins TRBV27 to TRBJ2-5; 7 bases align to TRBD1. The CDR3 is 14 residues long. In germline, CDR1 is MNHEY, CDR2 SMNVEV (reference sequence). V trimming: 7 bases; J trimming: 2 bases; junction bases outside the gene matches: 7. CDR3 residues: CASKVPGQQETQYF. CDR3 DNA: TGTGCCAGCAAGGTCCCGGGACAGCAAGAGACCCAGTACTTC.

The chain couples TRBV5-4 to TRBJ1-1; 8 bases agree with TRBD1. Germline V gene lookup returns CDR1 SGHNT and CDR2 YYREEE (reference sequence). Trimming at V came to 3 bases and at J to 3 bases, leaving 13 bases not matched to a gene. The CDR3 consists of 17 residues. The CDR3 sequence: CASSSERYRGQDTEAFF. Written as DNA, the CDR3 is TGTGCCAGCAGCTCAGAAAGATACAGGGGACAGGACACTGAAGCTTTCTTT. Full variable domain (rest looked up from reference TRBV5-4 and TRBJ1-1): ETGVTQSPTHLIKTRGQQVTLRCSSQSGHNTVSWYQQALGQGPQFIFQYYREEENGRGNFPPRFSGLQFPNYSSELNVNALELDDSALYLCASSSERYRGQDTEAFFGQGTRLTVV.

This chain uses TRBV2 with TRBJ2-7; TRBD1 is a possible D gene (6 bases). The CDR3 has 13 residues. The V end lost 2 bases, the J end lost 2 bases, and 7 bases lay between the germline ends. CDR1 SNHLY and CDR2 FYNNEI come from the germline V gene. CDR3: CASSEQGTYEQYF. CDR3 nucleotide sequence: TGTGCCAGCAGTGAACAGGGGACCTACGAGCAGTACTTC.

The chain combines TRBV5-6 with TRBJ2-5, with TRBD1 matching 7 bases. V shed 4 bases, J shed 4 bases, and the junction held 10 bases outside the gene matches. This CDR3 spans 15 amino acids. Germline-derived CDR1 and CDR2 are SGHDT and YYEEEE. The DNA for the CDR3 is TGTGCCAGCAGCCCCTTTCCGGGGACAGCAGAGACCCAGTACTTC. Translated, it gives CASSPFPGTAETQYF.